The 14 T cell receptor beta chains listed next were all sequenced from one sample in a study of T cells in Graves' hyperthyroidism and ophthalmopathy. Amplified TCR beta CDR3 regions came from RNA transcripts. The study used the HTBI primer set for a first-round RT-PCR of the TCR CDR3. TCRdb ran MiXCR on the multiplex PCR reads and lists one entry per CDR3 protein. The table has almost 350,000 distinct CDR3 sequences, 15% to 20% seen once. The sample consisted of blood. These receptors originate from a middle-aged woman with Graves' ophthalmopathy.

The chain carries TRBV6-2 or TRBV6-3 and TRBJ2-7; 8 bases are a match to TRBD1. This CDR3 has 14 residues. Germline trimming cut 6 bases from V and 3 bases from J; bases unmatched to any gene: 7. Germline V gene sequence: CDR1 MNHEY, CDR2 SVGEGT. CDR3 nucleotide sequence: TGTGCCAGCAGGACCTTCGGGACAGGCTACGAGCAGTACTTC. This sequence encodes CASRTFGTGYEQYF.

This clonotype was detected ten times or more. CDR3 region: CASSRDGGLAGGRYETQYF. CDR3 bases: TGTGCCAGCAGCCGCGACGGCGGACTAGCGGGAGGGCGGTATGAGACCCAGTACTTC. The chain links TRBV5-6 to TRBJ2-5; 15 bases fit TRBD2. The germline V gene has CDR1 SGHDT and CDR2 YYEEEE. V shed 4 bases, J shed 5 bases, and the junction held 15 bases outside the gene matches. The CDR3 consists of 19 residues. The full variable domain, completed using reference TRBV5-6 and TRBJ2-5, is DAGVTQSPTHLIKTRGQQVTLRCSPKSGHDTVSWYQQALGQGPQFIFQYYEEEERQRGNFPDRFSGHQFPNYSSELNVNALLLGDSALYLCASSRDGGLAGGRYETQYFGPGTRLLVL.

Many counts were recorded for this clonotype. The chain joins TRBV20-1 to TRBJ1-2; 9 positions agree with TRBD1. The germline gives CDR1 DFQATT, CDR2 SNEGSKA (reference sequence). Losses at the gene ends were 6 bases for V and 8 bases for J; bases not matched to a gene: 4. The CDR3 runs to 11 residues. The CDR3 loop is CSAWTGVGYTF. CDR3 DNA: TGCAGTGCCTGGACAGGGGTCGGCTACACCTTC.

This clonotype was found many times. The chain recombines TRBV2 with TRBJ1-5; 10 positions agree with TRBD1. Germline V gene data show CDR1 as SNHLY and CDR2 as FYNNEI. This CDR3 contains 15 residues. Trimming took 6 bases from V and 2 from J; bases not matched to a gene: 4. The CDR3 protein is CASRGQGSGNQPQHF. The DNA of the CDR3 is TGTGCCAGCAGGGGACAGGGGTCGGGCAATCAGCCCCAGCATTTT. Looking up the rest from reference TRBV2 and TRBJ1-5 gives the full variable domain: EPEVTQTPSHQVTQMGQEVILRCVPISNHLYFYWYRQILGQKVEFLVSFYNNEISEKSEIFDDQFSVERPDGSNFTLKIRSTKLEDSAMYFCASRGQGSGNQPQHFGDGTRLSIL.

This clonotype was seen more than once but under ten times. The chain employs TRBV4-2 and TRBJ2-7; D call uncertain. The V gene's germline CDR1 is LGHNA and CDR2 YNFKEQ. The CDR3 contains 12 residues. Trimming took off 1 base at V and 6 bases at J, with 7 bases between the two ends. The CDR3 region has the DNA TGTGCCAGCAGCCAAGGGGATTCCGAGCAGTACTTC. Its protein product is CASSQGDSEQYF.

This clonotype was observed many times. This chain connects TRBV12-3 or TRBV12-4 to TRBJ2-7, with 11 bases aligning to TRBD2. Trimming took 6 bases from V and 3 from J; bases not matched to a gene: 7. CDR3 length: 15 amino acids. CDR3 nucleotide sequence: TGTGCCAGCAGCCAGAGACTAGCGGGGTTCTACGAGCAGTACTTC. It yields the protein CASSQRLAGFYEQYF.

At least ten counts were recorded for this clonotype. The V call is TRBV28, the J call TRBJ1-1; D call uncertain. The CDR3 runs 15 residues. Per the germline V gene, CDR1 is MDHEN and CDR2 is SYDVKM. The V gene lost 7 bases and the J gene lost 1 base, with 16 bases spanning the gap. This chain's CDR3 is CASTLFGEANTEAFF. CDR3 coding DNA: TGTGCCAGCACCCTCTTCGGGGAAGCGAACACTGAAGCTTTCTTT. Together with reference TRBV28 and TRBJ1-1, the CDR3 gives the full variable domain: DVKVTQSSRYLVKRTGEKVFLECVQDMDHENMFWYRQDPGLGLRLIYFSYDVKMKEKGDIPEGYSVSREKKERFSLILESASTNQTSMYLCASTLFGEANTEAFFGQGTRLTVV.

The CDR3 bases are TGTGCCAGCAGCCGCCGACAGGGGGGCGGGACCCAGTACTTC. It yields the protein CASSRRQGGGTQYF. V is TRBV7-9 and J is TRBJ2-5; 9 bases match TRBD1. This CDR3 region has 14 residues. The V segment lost 5 bases and the J segment 7 bases; nucleotides outside the gene matches: 8. In germline, CDR1 is SEHNR, CDR2 FQNEAQ (reference sequence).

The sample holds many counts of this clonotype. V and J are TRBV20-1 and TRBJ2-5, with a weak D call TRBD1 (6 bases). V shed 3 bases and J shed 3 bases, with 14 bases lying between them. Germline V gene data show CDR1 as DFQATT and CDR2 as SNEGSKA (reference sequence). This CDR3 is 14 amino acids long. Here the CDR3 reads CSARAQGPEETQYF. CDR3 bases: TGCAGTGCTAGGGCGCAGGGGCCGGAAGAGACCCAGTACTTC.

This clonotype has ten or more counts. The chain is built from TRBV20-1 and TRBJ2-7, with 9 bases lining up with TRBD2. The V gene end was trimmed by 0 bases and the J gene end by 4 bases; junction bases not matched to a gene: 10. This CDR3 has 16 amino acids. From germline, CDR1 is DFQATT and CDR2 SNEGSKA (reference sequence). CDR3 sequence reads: CSAREVTSGLVYEQYF. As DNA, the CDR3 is TGCAGTGCTAGAGAAGTGACTAGCGGCCTAGTGTACGAGCAGTACTTC.

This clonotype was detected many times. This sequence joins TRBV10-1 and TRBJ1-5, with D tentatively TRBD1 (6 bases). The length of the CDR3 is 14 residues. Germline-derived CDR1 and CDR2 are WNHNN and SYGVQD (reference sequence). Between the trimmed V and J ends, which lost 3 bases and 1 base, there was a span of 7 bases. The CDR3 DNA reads TGCGCCAGCAGTGATGGACAGAGCAATCAGCCCCAGCATTTT. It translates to CASSDGQSNQPQHF.

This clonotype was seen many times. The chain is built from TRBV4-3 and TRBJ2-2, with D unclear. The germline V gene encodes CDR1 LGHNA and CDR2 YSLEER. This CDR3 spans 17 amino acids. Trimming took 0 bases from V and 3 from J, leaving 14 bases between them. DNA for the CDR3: TGCGCCAGCAGCCAAGATCCCTTGTGGACGGACACCGGGGAGCTGTTTTTT. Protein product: CASSQDPLWTDTGELFF.

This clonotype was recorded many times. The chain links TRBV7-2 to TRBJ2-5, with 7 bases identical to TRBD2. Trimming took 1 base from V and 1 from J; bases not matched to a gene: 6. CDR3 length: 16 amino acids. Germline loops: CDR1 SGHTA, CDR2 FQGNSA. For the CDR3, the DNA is TGTGCCAGCAGCTTAGTCGCTAGCGGCCTCCAAGAGACCCAGTACTTC. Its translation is CASSLVASGLQETQYF. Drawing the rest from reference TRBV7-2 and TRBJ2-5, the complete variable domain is GAGVSQSPSNKVTEKGKDVELRCDPISGHTALYWYRQSLGQGLEFLIYFQGNSAPDKSGLPSDRFSAERTGGSVSTLTIQRTQQEDSAVYLCASSLVASGLQETQYFGPGTRLLVL.

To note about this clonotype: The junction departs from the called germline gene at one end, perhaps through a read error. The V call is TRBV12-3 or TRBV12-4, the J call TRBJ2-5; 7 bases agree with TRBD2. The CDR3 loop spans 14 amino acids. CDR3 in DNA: TGTGCCAGCAGAGTGACTAGCCGGGGAGAGACTCAGTACTTC. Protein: CASRVTSRGETQYF.